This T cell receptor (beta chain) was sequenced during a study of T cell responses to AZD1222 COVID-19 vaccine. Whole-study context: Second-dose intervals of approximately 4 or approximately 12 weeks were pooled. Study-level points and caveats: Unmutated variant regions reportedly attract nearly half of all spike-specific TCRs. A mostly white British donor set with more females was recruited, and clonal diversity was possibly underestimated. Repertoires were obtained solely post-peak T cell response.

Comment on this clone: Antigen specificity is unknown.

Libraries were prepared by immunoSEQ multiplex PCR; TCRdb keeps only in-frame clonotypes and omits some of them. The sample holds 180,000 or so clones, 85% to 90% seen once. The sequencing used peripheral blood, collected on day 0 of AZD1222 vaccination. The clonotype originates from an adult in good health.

CDR3: CASSRDPAASGNTIYF. CDR3 nucleotides: TGTGCCAGCAGCCGAGACCCCGCCGCCTCTGGAAACACCATATATTTT. The J gene is TRBJ1-3, the V gene TRBV14; D gene unclear. V was clipped by 4 bases and J by 0 bases, with 13 bases between them. The CDR3 has 16 residues. Germline V CDR1 and CDR2: SGHDN, FVKESK.